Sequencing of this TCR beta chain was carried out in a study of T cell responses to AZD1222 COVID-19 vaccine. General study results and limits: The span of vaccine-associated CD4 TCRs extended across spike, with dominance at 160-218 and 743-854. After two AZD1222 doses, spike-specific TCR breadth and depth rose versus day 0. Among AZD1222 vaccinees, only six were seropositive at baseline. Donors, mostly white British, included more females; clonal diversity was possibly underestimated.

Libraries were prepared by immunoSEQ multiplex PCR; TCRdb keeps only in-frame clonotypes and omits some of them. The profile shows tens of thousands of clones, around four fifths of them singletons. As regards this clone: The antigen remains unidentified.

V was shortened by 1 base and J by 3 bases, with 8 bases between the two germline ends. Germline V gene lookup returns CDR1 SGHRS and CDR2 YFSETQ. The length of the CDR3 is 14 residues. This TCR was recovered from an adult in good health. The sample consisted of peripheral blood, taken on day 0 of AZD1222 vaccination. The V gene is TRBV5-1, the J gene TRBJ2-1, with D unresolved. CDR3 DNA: TGCGCCAGCAGCTTGATAGGGCTCTACAATGAGCAGTTCTTC. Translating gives CASSLIGLYNEQFF.